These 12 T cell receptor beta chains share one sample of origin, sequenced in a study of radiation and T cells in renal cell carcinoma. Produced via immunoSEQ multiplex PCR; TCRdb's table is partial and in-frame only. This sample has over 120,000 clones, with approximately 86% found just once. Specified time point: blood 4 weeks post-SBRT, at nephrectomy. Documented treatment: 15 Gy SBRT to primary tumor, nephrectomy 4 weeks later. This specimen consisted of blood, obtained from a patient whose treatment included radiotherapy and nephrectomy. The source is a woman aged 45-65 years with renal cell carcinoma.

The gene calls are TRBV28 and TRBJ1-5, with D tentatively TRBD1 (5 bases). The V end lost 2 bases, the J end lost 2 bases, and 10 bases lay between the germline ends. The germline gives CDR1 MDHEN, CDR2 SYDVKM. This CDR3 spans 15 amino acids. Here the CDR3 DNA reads TGTGCCAGCAGTTTAATTTCGGGGCGCAATCAGCCCCAGCATTTT. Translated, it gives CASSLISGRNQPQHF.

CDR3 in amino acids: CASSIDRTLRTLHF. In DNA, the CDR3 is TGTGCCAGCAGCATAGATCGGACCTTACGCACACTCCACTTT. The chain joins TRBV7-8 to TRBJ1-6, with D unclear. V was trimmed by 5 bases and J by 16 bases, leaving 21 bases between them. The CDR3 extends over 14 amino acids. Per germline, CDR1 SGHVS and CDR2 FQNEAQ.

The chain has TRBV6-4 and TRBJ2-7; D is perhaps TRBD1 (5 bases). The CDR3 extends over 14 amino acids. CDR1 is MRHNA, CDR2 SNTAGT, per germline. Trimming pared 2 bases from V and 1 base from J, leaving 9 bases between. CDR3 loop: CASSDVAGSYEQYF. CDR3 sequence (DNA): TGTGCCAGCAGTGACGTCGCAGGGTCCTACGAGCAGTACTTC.

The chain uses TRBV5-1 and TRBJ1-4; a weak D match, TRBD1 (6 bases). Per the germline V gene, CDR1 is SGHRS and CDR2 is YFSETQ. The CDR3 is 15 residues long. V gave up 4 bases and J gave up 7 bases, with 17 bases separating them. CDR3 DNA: TGCGCCAGCAGCATTGTCAGGGGCGGTGGTGAAAAACTGTTTTTT. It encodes CASSIVRGGGEKLFF. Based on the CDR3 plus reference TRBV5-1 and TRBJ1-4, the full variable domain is KAGVTQTPRYLIKTRGQQVTLSCSPISGHRSVSWYQQTPGQGLQFLFEYFSETQRNKGNFPGRFSGRQFSNSRSEMNVSTLELGDSALYLCASSIVRGGGEKLFFGSGTQLSVL.

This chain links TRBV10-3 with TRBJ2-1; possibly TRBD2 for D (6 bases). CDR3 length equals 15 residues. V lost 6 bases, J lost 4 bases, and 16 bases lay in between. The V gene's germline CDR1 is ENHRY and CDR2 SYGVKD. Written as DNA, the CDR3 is TGTGCCATCAGCGCCCACCCGGGACTTTACAATGAGCAGTTCTTC. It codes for CAISAHPGLYNEQFF.

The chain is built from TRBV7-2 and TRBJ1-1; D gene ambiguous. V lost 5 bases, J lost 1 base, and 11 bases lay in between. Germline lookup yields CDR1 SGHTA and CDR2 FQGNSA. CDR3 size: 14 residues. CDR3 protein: CASSPEGPNTEAFF. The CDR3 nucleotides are TGTGCCAGCAGCCCCGAGGGTCCGAACACTGAAGCTTTCTTT.

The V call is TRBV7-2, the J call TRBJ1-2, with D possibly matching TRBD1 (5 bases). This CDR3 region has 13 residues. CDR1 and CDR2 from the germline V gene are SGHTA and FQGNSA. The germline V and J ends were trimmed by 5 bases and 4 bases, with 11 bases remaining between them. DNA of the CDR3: TGTGCCAGCAGCCCACCAGGGACCTATGGCTACACCTTC. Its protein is CASSPPGTYGYTF.

CDR3 nucleotides: TGTGCCAGCAGCCTAGGGCAGGGACACACTGACTATAGCAATCAGCCCCAGCATTTT. As protein: CASSLGQGHTDYSNQPQHF. This rearrangement joins TRBV7-2 to TRBJ1-5, with D perhaps TRBD1 (6 bases). From germline, CDR1 is SGHTA and CDR2 FQGNSA. V lost 5 bases and J 0 bases, leaving 23 bases between the germline ends. This CDR3 comprises 19 residues.

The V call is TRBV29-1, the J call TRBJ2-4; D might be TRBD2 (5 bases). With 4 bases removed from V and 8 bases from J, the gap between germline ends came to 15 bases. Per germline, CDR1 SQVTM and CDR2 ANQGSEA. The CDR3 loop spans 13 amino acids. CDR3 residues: CSVAPRMRDIQYF. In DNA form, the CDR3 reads TGCAGCGTTGCCCCCAGGATGAGGGACATTCAGTACTTC.

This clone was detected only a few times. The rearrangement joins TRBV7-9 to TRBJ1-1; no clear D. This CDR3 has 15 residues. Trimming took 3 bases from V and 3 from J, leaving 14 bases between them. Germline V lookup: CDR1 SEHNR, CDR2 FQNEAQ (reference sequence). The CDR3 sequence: CASSLGLTRDTEAFF. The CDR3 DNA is TGTGCCAGCAGCTTGGGCCTAACTAGGGACACTGAAGCTTTCTTT.

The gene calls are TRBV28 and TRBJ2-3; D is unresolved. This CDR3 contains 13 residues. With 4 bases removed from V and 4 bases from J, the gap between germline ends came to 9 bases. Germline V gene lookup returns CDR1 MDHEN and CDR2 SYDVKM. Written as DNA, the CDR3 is TGTGCCAGCAGTTCACCCACGCCAGATACGCAGTATTTT. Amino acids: CASSSPTPDTQYF.

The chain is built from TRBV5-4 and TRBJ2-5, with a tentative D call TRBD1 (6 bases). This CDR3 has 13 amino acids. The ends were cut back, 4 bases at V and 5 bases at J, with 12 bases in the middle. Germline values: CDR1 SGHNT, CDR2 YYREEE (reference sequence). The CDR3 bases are TGTGCCAGCAGCGACGGACAGATTGAGACCCAGTACTTC. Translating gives CASSDGQIETQYF.